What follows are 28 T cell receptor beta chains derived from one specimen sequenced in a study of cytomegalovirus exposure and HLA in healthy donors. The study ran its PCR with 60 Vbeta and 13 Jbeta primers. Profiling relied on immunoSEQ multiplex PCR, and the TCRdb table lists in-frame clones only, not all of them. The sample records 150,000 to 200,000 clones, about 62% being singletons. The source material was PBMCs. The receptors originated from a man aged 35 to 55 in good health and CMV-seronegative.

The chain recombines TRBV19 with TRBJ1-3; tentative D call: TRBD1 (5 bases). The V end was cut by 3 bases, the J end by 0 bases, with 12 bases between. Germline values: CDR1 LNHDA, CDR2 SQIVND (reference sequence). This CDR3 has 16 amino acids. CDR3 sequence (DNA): TGTGCCAGTAGTATGACAGTGACGAGCTCTGGAAACACCATATATTTT. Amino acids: CASSMTVTSSGNTIYF.

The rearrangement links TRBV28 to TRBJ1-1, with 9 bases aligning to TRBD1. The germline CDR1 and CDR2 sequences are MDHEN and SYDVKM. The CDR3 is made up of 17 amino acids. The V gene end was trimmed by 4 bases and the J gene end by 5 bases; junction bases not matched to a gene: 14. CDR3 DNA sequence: TGTGCCAGCAGTTCAGTAATGAAACAGGGGGCAAGGACTGAAGCTTTCTTT. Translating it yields CASSSVMKQGARTEAFF. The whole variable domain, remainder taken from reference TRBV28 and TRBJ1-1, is DVKVTQSSRYLVKRTGEKVFLECVQDMDHENMFWYRQDPGLGLRLIYFSYDVKMKEKGDIPEGYSVSREKKERFSLILESASTNQTSMYLCASSSVMKQGARTEAFFGQGTRLTVV.

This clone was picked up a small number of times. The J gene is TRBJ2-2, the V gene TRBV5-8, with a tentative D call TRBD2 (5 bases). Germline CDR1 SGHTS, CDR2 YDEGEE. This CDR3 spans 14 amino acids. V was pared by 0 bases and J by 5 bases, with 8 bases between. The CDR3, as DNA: TGTGCCAGCAGCTTGGCTAGGAGGACCGGGGAGCTGTTTTTT. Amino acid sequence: CASSLARRTGELFF. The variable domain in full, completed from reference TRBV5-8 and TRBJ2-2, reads EAGVTQSPTHLIKTRGQQATLRCSPISGHTSVYWYQQALGLGLQFLLWYDEGEERNRGNFPPRFSGRQFPNYSSELNVNALELEDSALYLCASSLARRTGELFFGEGSRLTVL.

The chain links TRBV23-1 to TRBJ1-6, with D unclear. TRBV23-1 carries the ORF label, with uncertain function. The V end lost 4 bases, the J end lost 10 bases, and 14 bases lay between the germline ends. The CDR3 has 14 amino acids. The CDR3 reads CASSRADRGSPLHF. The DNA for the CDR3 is TGCGCCAGCAGTCGTGCAGACCGAGGGTCACCCCTCCACTTT.

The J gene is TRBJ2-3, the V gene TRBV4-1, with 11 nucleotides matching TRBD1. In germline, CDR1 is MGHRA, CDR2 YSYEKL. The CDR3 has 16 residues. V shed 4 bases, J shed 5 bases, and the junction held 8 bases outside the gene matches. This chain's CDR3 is CASSPVGQGAGDTQYF. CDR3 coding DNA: TGCGCCAGCAGCCCGGTAGGACAGGGGGCTGGAGATACGCAGTATTTT.

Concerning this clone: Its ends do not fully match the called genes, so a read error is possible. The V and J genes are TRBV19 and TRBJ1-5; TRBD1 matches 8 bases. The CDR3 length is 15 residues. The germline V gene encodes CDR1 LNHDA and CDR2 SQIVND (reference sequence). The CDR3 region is CASIIQGGSNQPQHF. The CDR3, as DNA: TGTGCCAGTATTATACAGGGGGGATCGAATCAGCCCCAGCATTTT.

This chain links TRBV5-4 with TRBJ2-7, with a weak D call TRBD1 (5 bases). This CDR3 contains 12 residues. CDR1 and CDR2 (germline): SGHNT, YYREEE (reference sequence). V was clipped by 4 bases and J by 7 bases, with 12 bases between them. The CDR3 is CASSRIREEQYF. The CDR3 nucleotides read TGTGCCAGCAGCAGAATCAGGGAAGAGCAGTACTTC. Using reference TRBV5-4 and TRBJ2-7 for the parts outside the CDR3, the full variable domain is ETGVTQSPTHLIKTRGQQVTLRCSSQSGHNTVSWYQQALGQGPQFIFQYYREEENGRGNFPPRFSGLQFPNYSSELNVNALELDDSALYLCASSRIREEQYFGPGTRLTVT.

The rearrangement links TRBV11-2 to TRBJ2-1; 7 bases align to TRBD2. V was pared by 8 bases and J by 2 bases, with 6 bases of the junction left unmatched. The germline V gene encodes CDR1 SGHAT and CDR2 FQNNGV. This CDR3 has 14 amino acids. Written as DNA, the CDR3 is TGTGCCAGCCAGCGGGACTACGCCTACAATGAGCAGTTCTTC. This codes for CASQRDYAYNEQFF.

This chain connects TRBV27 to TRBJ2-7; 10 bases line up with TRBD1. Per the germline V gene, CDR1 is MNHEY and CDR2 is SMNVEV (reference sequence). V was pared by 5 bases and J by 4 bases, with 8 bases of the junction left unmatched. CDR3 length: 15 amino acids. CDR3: CASSNDRGLSYEQYF. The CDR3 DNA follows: TGTGCCAGCAGTAACGACAGGGGGCTTTCATACGAGCAGTACTTC.

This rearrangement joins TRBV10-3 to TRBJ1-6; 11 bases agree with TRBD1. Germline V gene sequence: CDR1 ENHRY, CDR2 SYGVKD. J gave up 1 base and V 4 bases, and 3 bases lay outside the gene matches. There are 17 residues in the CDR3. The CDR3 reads CAISGTGGMSYNSPLHF. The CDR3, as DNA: TGTGCCATCAGTGGGACAGGGGGCATGTCCTATAATTCACCCCTCCACTTT.

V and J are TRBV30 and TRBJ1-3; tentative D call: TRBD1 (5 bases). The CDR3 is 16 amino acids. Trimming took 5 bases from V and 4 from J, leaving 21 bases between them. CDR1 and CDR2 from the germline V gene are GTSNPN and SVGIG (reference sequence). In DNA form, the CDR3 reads TGTGCCTGGGATGGCCTGGGGGGATCGGTGGGAAACACCATATATTTT. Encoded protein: CAWDGLGGSVGNTIYF.

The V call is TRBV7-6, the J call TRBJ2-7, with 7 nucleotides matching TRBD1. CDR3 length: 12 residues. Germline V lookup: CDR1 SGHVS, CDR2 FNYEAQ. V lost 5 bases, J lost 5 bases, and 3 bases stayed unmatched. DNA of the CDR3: TGTGCCAGCAGCACAGGGGTCCACGAGCAGTACTTC. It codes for CASSTGVHEQYF.

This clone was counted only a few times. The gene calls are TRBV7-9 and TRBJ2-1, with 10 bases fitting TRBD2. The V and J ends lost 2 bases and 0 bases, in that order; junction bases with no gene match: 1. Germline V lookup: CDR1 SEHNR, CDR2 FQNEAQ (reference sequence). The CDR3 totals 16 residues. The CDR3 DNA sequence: TGTGCCAGCAGCTTAAGCGGGAGGGCCTCCTACAATGAGCAGTTCTTC. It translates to CASSLSGRASYNEQFF.

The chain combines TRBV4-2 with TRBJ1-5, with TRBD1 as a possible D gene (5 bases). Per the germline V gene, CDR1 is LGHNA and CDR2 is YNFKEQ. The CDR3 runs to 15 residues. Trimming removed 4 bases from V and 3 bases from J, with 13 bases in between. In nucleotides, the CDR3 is TGTGCCAGCAGCCTCGTGGAAGGGGACAATCAGCCCCAGCATTTT. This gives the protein CASSLVEGDNQPQHF.

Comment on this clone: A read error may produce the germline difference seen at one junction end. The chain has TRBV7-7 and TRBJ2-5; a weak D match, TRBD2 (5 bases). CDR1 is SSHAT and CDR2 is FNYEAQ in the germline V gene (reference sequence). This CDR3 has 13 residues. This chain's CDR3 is CASSRSGQETQYF. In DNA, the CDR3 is TGTGCTAGCAGTAGGAGCGGCCAAGAGACCCAGTACTTC. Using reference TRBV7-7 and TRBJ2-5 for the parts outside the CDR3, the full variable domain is GAGVSQSPRYKVTKRGQDVTLRCDPISSHATLYWYQQALGQGPEFLTYFNYEAQPDKSGLPSDRFSAERPEGSISTLTIQRTEQRDSAMYRCASSRSGQETQYFGPGTRLLVL.

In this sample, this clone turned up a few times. CDR3 bases: TGTGCCAGCAGTGGGGACAGCTACGAGCAGTACTTC. This gives the protein CASSGDSYEQYF. J is TRBJ2-7 and V is TRBV6-5; 7 bases line up with TRBD1. Trimming took 5 bases from V and 3 from J; bases not matched to a gene: 1. Germline assignment: CDR1 MNHEY and CDR2 SVGAGI. CDR3 length: 12 residues.

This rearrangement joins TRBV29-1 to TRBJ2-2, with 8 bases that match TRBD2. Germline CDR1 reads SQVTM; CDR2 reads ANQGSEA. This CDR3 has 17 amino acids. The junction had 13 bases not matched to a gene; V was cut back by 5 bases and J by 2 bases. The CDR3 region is CSVSSRASGGNTGELFF. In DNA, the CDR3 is TGCAGCGTTTCTAGCCGGGCCAGCGGGGGTAACACCGGGGAGCTGTTTTTT.

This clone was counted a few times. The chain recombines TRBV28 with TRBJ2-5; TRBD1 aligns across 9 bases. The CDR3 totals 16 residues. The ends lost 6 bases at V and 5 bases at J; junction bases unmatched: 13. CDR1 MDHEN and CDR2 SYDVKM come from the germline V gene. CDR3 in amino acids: CASSHRDRASSETQYF. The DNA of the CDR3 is TGTGCCAGCAGCCACCGGGACAGGGCGTCATCGGAGACCCAGTACTTC.

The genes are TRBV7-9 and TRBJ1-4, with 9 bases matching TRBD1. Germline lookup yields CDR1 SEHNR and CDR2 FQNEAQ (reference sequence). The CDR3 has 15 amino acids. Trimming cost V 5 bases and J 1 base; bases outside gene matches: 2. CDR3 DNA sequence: TGTGCCAGCAGCCCGGACAGGGGAACTAATGAAAAACTGTTTTTT. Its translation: CASSPDRGTNEKLFF.

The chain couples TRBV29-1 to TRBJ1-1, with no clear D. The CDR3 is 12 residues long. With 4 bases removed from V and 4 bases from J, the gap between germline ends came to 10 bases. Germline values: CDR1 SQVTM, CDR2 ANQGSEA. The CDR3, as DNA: TGCAGCGTTGGGAGGGAGGGCACTGAAGCTTTCTTT. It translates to CSVGREGTEAFF.

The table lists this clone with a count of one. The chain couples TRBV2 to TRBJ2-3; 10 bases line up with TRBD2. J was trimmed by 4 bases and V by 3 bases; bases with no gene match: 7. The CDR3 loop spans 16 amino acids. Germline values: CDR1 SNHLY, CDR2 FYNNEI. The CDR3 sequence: CASSERQLAGADTQYF. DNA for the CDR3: TGTGCCAGCAGTGAGAGGCAGCTAGCGGGGGCAGATACGCAGTATTTT.

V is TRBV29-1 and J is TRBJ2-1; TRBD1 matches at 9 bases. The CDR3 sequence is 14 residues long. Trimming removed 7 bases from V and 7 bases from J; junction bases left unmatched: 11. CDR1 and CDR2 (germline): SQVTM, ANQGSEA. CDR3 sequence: CSDMGQGIGNEQFF. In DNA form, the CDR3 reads TGCAGCGACATGGGACAGGGCATCGGTAATGAGCAGTTCTTC.

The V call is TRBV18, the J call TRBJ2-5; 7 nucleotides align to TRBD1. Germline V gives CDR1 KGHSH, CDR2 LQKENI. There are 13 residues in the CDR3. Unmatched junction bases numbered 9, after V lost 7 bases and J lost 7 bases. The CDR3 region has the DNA TGTGCCAGCTTACAGGGGCCGAGAGGGACCCAGTACTTC. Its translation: CASLQGPRGTQYF.

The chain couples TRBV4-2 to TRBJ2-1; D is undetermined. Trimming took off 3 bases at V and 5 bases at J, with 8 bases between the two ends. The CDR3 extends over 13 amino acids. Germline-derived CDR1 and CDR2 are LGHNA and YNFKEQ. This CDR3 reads CASSHLKNNEQFF. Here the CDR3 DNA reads TGTGCCAGCAGCCATCTAAAAAACAATGAGCAGTTCTTC.

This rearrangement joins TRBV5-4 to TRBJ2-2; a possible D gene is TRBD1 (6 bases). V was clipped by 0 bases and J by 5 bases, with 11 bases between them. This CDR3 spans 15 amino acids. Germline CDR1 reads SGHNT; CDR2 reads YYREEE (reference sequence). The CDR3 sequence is CASSLVEGTTGELFF. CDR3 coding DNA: TGTGCCAGCAGCTTGGTAGAGGGGACAACCGGGGAGCTGTTTTTT.

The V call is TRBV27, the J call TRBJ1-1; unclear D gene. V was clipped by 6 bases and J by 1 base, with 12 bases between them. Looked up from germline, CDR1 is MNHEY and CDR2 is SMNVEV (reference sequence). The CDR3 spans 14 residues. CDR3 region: CASRILSGNTEAFF. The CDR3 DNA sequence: TGTGCCAGCAGGATTTTGTCGGGGAACACTGAAGCTTTCTTT.

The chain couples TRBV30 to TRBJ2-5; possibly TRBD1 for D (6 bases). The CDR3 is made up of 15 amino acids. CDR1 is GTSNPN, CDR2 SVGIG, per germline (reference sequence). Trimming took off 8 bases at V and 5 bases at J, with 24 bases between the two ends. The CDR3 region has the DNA TGTGCCCAGGCCCCACCGGACAGTATATCGGAGACCCAGTACTTC. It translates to CAQAPPDSISETQYF.

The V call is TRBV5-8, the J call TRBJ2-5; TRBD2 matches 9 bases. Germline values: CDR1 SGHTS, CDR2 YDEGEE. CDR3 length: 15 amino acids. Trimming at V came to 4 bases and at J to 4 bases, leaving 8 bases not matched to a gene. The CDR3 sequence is CASSAPGLAGETQYF. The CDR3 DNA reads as TGTGCCAGCAGCGCCCCGGGACTAGCAGGAGAGACCCAGTACTTC.